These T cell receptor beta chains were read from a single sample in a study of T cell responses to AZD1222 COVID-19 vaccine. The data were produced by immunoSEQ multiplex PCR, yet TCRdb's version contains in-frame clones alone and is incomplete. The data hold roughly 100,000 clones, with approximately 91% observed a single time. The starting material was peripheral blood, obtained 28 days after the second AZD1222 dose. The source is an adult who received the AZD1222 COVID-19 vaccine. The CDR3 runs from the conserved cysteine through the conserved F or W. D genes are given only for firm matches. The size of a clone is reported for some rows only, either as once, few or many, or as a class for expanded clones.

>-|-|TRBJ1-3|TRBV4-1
CASSQDRGGSGNTIYF
TGCGCCAGCAGCCAAGATCGGGGGGGCTCTGGAAACACCATATATTTT
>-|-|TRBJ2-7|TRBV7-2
CASTSSHEQYF
TGTGCCAGCACTAGCTCCCACGAGCAGTACTTC
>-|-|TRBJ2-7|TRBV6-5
CASSSTGSPIWDF
TGTGCCAGCAGTTCAACAGGATCCCCGATATGGGACTTC
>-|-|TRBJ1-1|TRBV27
CASSFMGSTEAFF
TGTGCCAGCAGTTTTATGGGGAGCACTGAAGCTTTCTTT
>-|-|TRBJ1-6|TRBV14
CASSRGPPRANSPLHF
TGTGCCAGCAGCCGGGGACCTCCCCGGGCGAATTCACCCCTCCACTTT
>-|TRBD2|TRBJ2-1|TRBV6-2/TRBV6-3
CASSYDGTRGFYNEQFF
TGTGCCAGCAGTTACGATGGGACTAGGGGATTCTACAATGAGCAGTTCTTC
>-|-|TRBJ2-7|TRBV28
CASSWRGPFYEQYF
TGTGCCAGCAGTTGGAGGGGGCCCTTTTACGAGCAGTACTTC
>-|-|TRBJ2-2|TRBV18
CASSPNSWQGGTGELFF
TGTGCCAGCTCACCAAATTCTTGGCAGGGAGGCACCGGGGAGCTGTTTTTT
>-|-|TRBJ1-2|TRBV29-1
CSVRGETNYGYTF
TGCAGCGTGAGGGGGGAAACTAACTATGGCTACACCTTC
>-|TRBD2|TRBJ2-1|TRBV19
CASSTGLAMREQFF
TGTGCCAGTAGTACAGGACTAGCCATGAGGGAGCAGTTCTTC
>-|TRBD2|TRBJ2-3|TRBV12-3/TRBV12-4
CASSFGTSHTQYF
TGTGCCAGCAGTTTTGGGACTAGTCATACGCAGTATTTT
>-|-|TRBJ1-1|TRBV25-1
CASSPGGNTEAFF
TGTGCCAGCAGTCCCGGTGGAAACACTGAAGCTTTCTTT
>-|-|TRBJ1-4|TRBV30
CAWSVQDLEEKLFF
TGTGCCTGGAGTGTACAGGACTTGGAGGAAAAACTGTTTTTT
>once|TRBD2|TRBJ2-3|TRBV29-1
CSVATSGRYRRGADTQYF
TGCAGCGTGGCGACTAGCGGGAGATATCGGAGGGGTGCAGATACGCAGTATTTT
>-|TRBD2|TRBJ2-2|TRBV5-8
CASSLTLTSGRAGELFF
TGTGCCAGCAGCTTGACCCTCACTAGCGGGAGAGCTGGGGAGCTGTTTTTT
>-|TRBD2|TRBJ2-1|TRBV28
CASSSPSGRDYNEQFF
TGTGCCAGCAGCTCCCCTAGCGGGAGGGACTACAATGAGCAGTTCTTC
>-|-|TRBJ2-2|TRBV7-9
CASSLGAGELFF
TGTGCCAGCAGCTTAGGGGCCGGGGAGCTGTTTTTT
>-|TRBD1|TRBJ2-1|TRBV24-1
CATSDPGTGRNEQFF
TGTGCCACCAGTGATCCAGGGACAGGGCGTAATGAGCAGTTCTTC
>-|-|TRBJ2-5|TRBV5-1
CASSDPGAETQYF
TGCGCCAGCAGCGACCCAGGGGCAGAGACCCAGTACTTC
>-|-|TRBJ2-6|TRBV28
CASSSVRGANVLTF
TGTGCCAGCAGTTCTGTACGTGGGGCCAACGTCCTGACTTTC
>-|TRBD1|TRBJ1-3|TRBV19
CASSMPTGGRTGNTIYF
TGTGCCAGTAGTATGCCGACAGGGGGGAGAACTGGAAACACCATATATTTT
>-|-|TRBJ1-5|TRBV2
CASRKGVNNQPQHF
TGTGCCAGCAGAAAAGGGGTGAACAATCAGCCCCAGCATTTT
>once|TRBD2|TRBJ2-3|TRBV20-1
CSASRTSGKTADTQYF
TGCAGTGCTAGTCGGACTAGCGGGAAAACCGCAGATACGCAGTATTTT
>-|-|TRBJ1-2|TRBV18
CASSPGTGNYGYTF
TGTGCCAGCTCACCCGGGACGGGGAACTATGGCTACACCTTC
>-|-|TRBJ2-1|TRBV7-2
CASSLARGNNEQFF
TGTGCCAGCAGCTTAGCTAGAGGGAACAATGAGCAGTTCTTC
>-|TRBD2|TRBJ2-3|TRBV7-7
CASSLLADGSDTQYF
TGTGCCAGCAGCCTACTAGCGGATGGATCAGATACGCAGTATTTT
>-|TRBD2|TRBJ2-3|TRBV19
CASSRLAGYTDTQYF
TGTGCCAGTAGTCGACTAGCGGGGTACACAGATACGCAGTATTTT
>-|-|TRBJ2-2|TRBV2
CASSLLTGELFF
TGTGCCAGCAGTTTGTTAACCGGGGAGCTGTTTTTT
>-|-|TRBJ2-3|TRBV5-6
CASSLGSRTDTQYF
TGTGCCAGCAGCTTGGGAAGCCGCACAGATACGCAGTATTTT
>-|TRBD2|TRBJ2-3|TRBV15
CATSRDMAGGPNTQYF
TGTGCCACCAGCAGAGATATGGCGGGAGGGCCGAATACGCAGTATTTT
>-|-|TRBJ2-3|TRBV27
CASSLYPQGIYETQYF
TGTGCCAGCAGTTTATATCCCCAGGGGATATATGAGACGCAGTATTTT
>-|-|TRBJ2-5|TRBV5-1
CASSSGHSGTMTQYF
TGCGCCAGCAGCTCAGGACATTCCGGTACAATGACCCAGTACTTC
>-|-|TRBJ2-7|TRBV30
CAWSTGRHEQYF
TGTGCCTGGTCAACAGGGCGACACGAGCAGTACTTC